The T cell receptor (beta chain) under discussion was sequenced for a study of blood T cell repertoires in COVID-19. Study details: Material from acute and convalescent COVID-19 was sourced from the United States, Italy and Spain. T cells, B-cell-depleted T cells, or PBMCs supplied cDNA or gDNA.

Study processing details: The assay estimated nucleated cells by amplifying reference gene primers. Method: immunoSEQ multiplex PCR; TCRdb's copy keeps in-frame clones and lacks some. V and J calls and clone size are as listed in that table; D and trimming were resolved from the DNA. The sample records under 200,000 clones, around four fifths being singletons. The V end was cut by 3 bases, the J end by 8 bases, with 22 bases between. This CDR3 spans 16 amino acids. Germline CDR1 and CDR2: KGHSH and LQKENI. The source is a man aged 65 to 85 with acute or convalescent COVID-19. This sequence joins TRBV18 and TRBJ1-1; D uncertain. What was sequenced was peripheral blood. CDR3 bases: TGTGCCAGCTCACCCAGACAAGATAGGCCTCCTTCGGAAGCTTTCTTT. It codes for CASSPRQDRPPSEAFF.